What follows is one T cell receptor beta chain and its context. The length of the CDR3 is 13 residues. Germline CDR1 reads GTSNPN; CDR2 reads SVGIG (reference sequence). The ends were cut back, 0 bases at V and 5 bases at J, with 11 bases in the middle. These data are taken from a study of blood T cell repertoires in COVID-19. Across the study: The United States, Italy and Spain supplied acute and convalescent COVID-19 samples.

Repertoires were generated with immunoSEQ multiplex PCR, while TCRdb's copy carries only in-frame clones and drops some. Of about 410,000 clones in the sample, 86% are singletons; the top ten hold roughly 1.4%. The chain employs TRBV30 and TRBJ2-7; D remains unclear. Sequenced input: peripheral blood. This clonotype originated in a young woman with active or convalescent COVID-19. This CDR3 is CAWSVRLRDEQYF. The CDR3 nucleotides are TGTGCCTGGAGTGTACGGTTGAGAGACGAGCAGTACTTC. The whole variable domain, remainder taken from reference TRBV30 and TRBJ2-7, is SQTIHQWPATLVQPVGSPLSLECTVEGTSNPNLYWYRQAAGRGLQLLFYSVGIGQISSEVPQNLSASRPQDRQFILSSKKLLLSDSGFYLCAWSVRLRDEQYFGPGTRLTVT.